A selection of T cell receptor beta chains follows, all from one sample in a study of T cell responses to AZD1222 COVID-19 vaccine. Using immunoSEQ multiplex PCR, the repertoire was profiled, and TCRdb retains in-frame clones only, with some absent. The repertoire has 200,000 to 250,000 clones, roughly 94% of them found once; the top ten carry around 1.8%. Sequenced material: peripheral blood, taken 28 days after the second dose of the MenACWY control vaccine. The receptor source for this set is an adult who received the MenACWY meningococcal vaccine as a control. The CDR3 runs from the conserved cysteine through the conserved F or W. The D gene is left open where the match is weak. Clone size appears in some rows only: once, few, many, or a class for an expanded clone.

TRBJ2-2	-	TRBV6-5	-	CASNIQGTNTGELFF	TGTGCCAGCAATATTCAGGGGACGAACACCGGGGAGCTGTTTTTT
TRBJ2-1	TRBD1	TRBV7-3	-	CASSSGQGARGEQFF	TGTGCCAGCAGCTCGGGACAGGGGGCGCGCGGTGAGCAGTTCTTC
TRBJ1-1	-	TRBV29-1	-	CSAGNRNTEAFF	TGCAGCGCCGGTAACCGGAACACTGAAGCTTTCTTT
TRBJ1-1	-	TRBV24-1	-	CATSDWDNTEAFF	TGTGCCACCAGTGATTGGGACAACACTGAAGCTTTCTTT
TRBJ2-7	-	TRBV6-5	-	CATGAPLGYEQYF	TGTGCCACCGGGGCTCCCCTGGGGTACGAGCAGTACTTC
TRBJ1-2	-	TRBV18	-	CASSPGGDGYTF	TGTGCCAGCTCACCAGGGGGAGATGGCTACACCTTC
TRBJ1-4	-	TRBV6-5	-	CASSYGGGNPGKLFF	TGTGCCAGCAGTTACGGGGGGGGCAATCCCGGAAAACTGTTTTTT
TRBJ2-1	-	TRBV11-2	-	CASSLDPSSYNEQFF	TGTGCCAGCAGCTTAGACCCTAGCTCCTACAATGAGCAGTTCTTC
TRBJ1-5	-	TRBV5-5	-	CASSLSGQPQHF	TGTGCCAGCAGCCTGTCGGGGCAGCCCCAGCATTTT
TRBJ1-2	TRBD1	TRBV28	-	CASSPTNRDRRGGYTF	TGTGCCAGCAGTCCAACCAACCGGGACAGGAGGGGTGGCTACACCTTC
TRBJ2-3	TRBD2	TRBV7-9	once	CASSPGRGEDTQYF	TGTGCCAGCAGCCCGGGCCGGGGGGAAGATACGCAGTATTTT
TRBJ2-7	-	TRBV27	-	CASRIQGSSYEQYF	TGTGCCAGCAGAATACAGGGAAGCTCCTACGAGCAGTACTTC
TRBJ2-2	-	TRBV2	-	CASRLLASNTGELFF	TGTGCCAGCAGGTTACTAGCTTCGAACACCGGGGAGCTGTTTTTT
TRBJ2-2	-	TRBV6-4	-	CASSAGRVFTGELFF	TGTGCCAGCAGTGCGGGCAGGGTCTTCACCGGGGAGCTGTTTTTT
TRBJ1-1	-	TRBV28	-	CASSLKPGESPEAFF	TGTGCCAGCAGCCTAAAGCCCGGGGAAAGCCCTGAAGCTTTCTTT
TRBJ1-5	-	TRBV19	-	CASTPGNQPQHF	TGTGCCAGTACCCCAGGCAATCAGCCCCAGCATTTT
TRBJ1-4	TRBD1	TRBV27	-	CASKPLQGWDEKLFF	TGTGCCAGCAAACCGTTACAGGGGTGGGACGAAAAACTGTTTTTT
TRBJ2-2	TRBD2	TRBV3-1/TRBV3-2	-	CASSQHGSGRSGELFF	TGTGCCAGCAGCCAACACGGAAGCGGGAGAAGCGGGGAGCTGTTTTTT
TRBJ2-7	-	TRBV6-5	few	CASSYSVGGATYEQYF	TGTGCCAGCAGTTACTCGGTAGGGGGGGCAACCTACGAGCAGTACTTC
TRBJ2-7	TRBD1	TRBV24-1	-	CATSELGDRLSSYEQYF	TGTGCCACCAGTGAACTCGGGGACAGGTTGAGCTCCTACGAGCAGTACTTC
TRBJ2-7	TRBD2	TRBV7-9	many	CASSLFTSVGSYEQYF	TGTGCCAGCAGCTTATTTACTAGCGTAGGGTCCTACGAGCAGTACTTC
TRBJ2-7	TRBD2	TRBV3-1/TRBV3-2	-	CASSQDPGLAYEQYF	TGTGCCAGCAGCCAAGATCCGGGACTAGCCTACGAGCAGTACTTC
TRBJ1-6	-	TRBV11-2	once	CASSSQNTYNSPLHF	TGTGCCAGCAGTTCTCAGAACACCTATAATTCACCCCTCCACTTT
TRBJ1-1	TRBD1	TRBV30	-	CAWDVTGGTEAFF	TGTGCCTGGGACGTAACAGGGGGCACTGAAGCTTTCTTT
TRBJ2-3	-	TRBV5-1	-	CASSWWTTTTDTQYF	TGCGCCAGCAGCTGGTGGACGACCACCACAGATACGCAGTATTTT
TRBJ1-6	-	TRBV27	-	CASMPGTGFSPLHF	TGTGCCAGCATGCCAGGGACGGGATTCTCACCCCTCCACTTT
TRBJ1-6	-	TRBV3-1/TRBV3-2	-	CASSLRTGSGSSPLHF	TGTGCCAGCAGCCTTCGAACAGGGTCGGGTAGTTCACCCCTCCACTTT
TRBJ2-1	TRBD2	TRBV28	-	CASSFSTSGTYNEQFF	TGTGCCAGCAGTTTCTCGACTAGCGGGACCTACAATGAGCAGTTCTTC
TRBJ2-1	TRBD2	TRBV6-2/TRBV6-3	-	CASSYLAGGQNEQFF	TGTGCCAGCAGTTACCTAGCGGGGGGGCAAAATGAGCAGTTCTTC
TRBJ2-7	-	TRBV2	-	CASSDRTATYEQYF	TGTGCCAGCAGTGATAGGACGGCCACCTACGAGCAGTACTTC
TRBJ2-6	TRBD1	TRBV10-3	-	CATLSGQGSGANVLTF	TGTGCCACGTTATCGGGACAGGGATCTGGGGCCAACGTCCTGACTTTC
TRBJ1-1	TRBD1	TRBV6-5	-	CANEDRGGTEAFF	TGTGCCAACGAGGACAGGGGGGGCACTGAAGCTTTCTTT
TRBJ1-4	-	TRBV20-1	-	CSASTEGLANEKLFF	TGCAGTGCTAGTACAGAGGGATTGGCTAATGAAAAACTGTTTTTT
TRBJ2-7	-	TRBV30	-	CAWSVLGGESYEQYF	TGTGCCTGGAGTGTACTAGGGGGAGAGTCCTACGAGCAGTACTTC
TRBJ2-3	TRBD1	TRBV28	-	CGSRTGGPDTQYF	TGTGGCAGCCGGACAGGGGGCCCAGATACGCAGTATTTT
TRBJ2-1	-	TRBV9	-	CASSVSRGVRPDYNEQFF	TGTGCCAGCAGCGTATCACGTGGTGTAAGACCAGATTACAATGAGCAGTTCTTC
TRBJ2-1	TRBD2	TRBV6-2/TRBV6-3	-	CASSYGLAGSGEQFF	TGTGCCAGCAGTTACGGCCTAGCGGGGTCGGGTGAGCAGTTCTTC
TRBJ1-3	-	TRBV27	once	CASSLPGNTIYF	TGTGCCAGCAGTTTACCTGGAAACACCATATATTTT
TRBJ1-1	-	TRBV14	-	CASGAGVTTEAFF	TGTGCCAGCGGGGCAGGGGTAACCACTGAAGCTTTCTTT
TRBJ2-5	-	TRBV7-9	-	CASVEGFETQYF	TGTGCCTCCGTTGAGGGCTTCGAGACCCAGTACTTC